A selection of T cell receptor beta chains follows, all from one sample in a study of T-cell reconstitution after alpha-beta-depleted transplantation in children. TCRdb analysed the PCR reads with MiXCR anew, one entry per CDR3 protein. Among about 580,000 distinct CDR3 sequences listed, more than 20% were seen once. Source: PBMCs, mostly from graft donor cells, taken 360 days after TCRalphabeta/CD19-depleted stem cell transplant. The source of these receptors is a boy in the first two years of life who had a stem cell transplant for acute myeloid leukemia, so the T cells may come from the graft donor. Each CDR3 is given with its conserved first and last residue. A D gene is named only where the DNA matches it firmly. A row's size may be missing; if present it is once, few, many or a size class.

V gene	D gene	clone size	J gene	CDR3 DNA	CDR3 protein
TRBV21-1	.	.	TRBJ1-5	TGTGCCAGCAGCAAAGAAGGGCGGCGCAATCAGCCCCAGCATTTT	CASSKEGRRNQPQHF
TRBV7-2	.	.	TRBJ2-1	TGTGCCAGCAGCTTATTTAGGGGGGCGTACAATGAGCAGTTCTTC	CASSLFRGAYNEQFF
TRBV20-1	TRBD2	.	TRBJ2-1	TGCAGTGCAACCCGCGTAGCGGGGGTCTCCAATGAGCAGTTCTTC	CSATRVAGVSNEQFF
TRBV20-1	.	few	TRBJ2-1	TGCAGTGCTTCTACTAGCTCCTACAATGAGCAGTTCTTC	CSASTSSYNEQFF
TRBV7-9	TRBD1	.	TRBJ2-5	TGTGCCAGCAGCCGAGGACAGGGTTTACGAGAGACCCAGTACTTC	CASSRGQGLRETQYF
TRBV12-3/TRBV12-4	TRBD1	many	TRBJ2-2	TGTGCCAGCAGTTTCCGGGACAGCCCGAACACCGGGGAGCTGTTTTTT	CASSFRDSPNTGELFF
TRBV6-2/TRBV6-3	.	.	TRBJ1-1	TGTGCCAGCAGTGACGGGGGTACCGCTTTCTTT	CASSDGGTAFF
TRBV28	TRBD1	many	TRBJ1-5	TGTGCCAGCAGTTGGGGACAGGGCCACTCCAATCAGCCCCAGCATTTT	CASSWGQGHSNQPQHF
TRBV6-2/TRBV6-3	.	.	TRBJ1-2	TGTGCCAGCAGTTACCAGGCCATGCATGGCTACACCTTC	CASSYQAMHGYTF
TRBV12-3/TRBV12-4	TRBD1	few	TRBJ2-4	TGTGCCAGCAGACACTCGACAGGGGGATGGAACATTCAGTACTTC	CASRHSTGGWNIQYF
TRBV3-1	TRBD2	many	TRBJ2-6	TGTGCCAGCAGCCAAACGGGGGGGCGCGGTGATTCTGGGGCCAACGTCCTGACTTTC	CASSQTGGRGDSGANVLTF
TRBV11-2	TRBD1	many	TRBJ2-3	TGTGCCAGCAGCGGGACAGGGCCCACAGATACGCAGTATTTT	CASSGTGPTDTQYF
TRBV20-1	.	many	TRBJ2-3	TGCAGTGCTAGAGGGCCCCTTTTTCCAGATACGCAGTATTTT	CSARGPLFPDTQYF
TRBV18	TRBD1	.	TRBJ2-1	TGTGCCAGCTCTACCGGACAGGGTGCTTACAATGAGCAGTTCTTC	CASSTGQGAYNEQFF
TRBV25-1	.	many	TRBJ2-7	TGTGCCAGCAGTGCAGGGTCCTACGAGCAGTACTTC	CASSAGSYEQYF
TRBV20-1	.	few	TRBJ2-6	TGCAGTGCTAGAGATCAGGCTCCTGGGGCCAACGTCCTGACTTTC	CSARDQAPGANVLTF
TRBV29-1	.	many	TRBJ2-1	TGCAGCGTTCTGGGGGTGGGCTACAATGAGCAGTTCTTC	CSVLGVGYNEQFF
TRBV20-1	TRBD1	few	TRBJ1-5	TGCAGTGCTAGAGATTTTACAGGGGTGAGCAATCAGCCCCAGCATTTT	CSARDFTGVSNQPQHF
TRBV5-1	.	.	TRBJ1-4	TGCGCCAGCAGGCCGGGGGTGGCTAATGAAAAACTGTTTTTT	CASRPGVANEKLFF
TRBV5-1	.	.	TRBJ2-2	TGCGCCAGCAGCTCGGTGGGCACCGGGGAGCTGTTTTTT	CASSSVGTGELFF
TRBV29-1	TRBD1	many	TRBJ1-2	TGCAGCGCCGGACAGGGGACGATTTATGGCTACACCTTC	CSAGQGTIYGYTF
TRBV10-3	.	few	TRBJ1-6	TGTGCCATCAGTCCCTCGTATGGTCAGGGTCATTCACCCCTCCACTTT	CAISPSYGQGHSPLHF
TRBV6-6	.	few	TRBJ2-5	TGTGCCAGCAGTTACGGGGTAGAGACCCAGTACTTC	CASSYGVETQYF
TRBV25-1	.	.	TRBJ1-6	TGTGCCAGCAGTGAATACCAGGGTCTGAGTTCACCCCTCCACTTT	CASSEYQGLSSPLHF
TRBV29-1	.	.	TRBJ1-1	TGCAGCGTCGCTTCCAAGACAGCCAACACTGAAGCTTTCTTT	CSVASKTANTEAFF
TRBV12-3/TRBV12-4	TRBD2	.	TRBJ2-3	TGTGCCAGCAGTTTAGGGGCTAGCGGTACAGATACGCAGTATTTT	CASSLGASGTDTQYF
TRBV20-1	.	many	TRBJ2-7	TGCAGCGCGGTCTCAACAACCTACGAGCAGTACTTC	CSAVSTTYEQYF
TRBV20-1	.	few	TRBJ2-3	TGCAGTGCCAGCAGGACAAGCGGATCGGATACGCAGTATTTT	CSASRTSGSDTQYF